One TCR beta chain is described in this entry. Its target is not known. Treatment reported: around 19 received Ad26.COV2.S at low or high dose, single or two shots; several received placebo; per-sample allocation not given. On day 63 after the first injection, vaccine and placebo recipients gave samples. Cohort 1b enrolled adults aged 18-55 years in Boston. Participants' vaccine, an Ad26 vector, delivered Wuhan-strain SARS-CoV-2 spike. Trimming took off 2 bases at V and 9 bases at J, with 16 bases between the two ends. CDR3 length: 14 amino acids. CDR1 is MDHEN and CDR2 is SYDVKM in the germline V gene. This table comes from immunoSEQ multiplex PCR, and its TCRdb copy is limited to in-frame clones, with some not included. The sample has about 480,000 clones, around 88% seen once. The sample comes from a study of Ad26.COV2.S vaccination and SARS-CoV-2 variants. General study findings and limits: TCR breadth and depth estimates may have understated total T cell responses.

The source was peripheral blood, collected in a trial of Ad26.COV2.S vaccine versus placebo. The chain is built from TRBV28 and TRBJ1-2, with a possible D match to TRBD1 (5 bases). The source of this sequence is a person aged 18 to 65 who received the Ad26.COV2.S COVID-19 vaccine or a placebo. Here the CDR3 reads CASSLGGTEPRYTF. The DNA for the CDR3 is TGTGCCAGCAGTTTAGGTGGGACGGAGCCTCGCTACACCTTC.